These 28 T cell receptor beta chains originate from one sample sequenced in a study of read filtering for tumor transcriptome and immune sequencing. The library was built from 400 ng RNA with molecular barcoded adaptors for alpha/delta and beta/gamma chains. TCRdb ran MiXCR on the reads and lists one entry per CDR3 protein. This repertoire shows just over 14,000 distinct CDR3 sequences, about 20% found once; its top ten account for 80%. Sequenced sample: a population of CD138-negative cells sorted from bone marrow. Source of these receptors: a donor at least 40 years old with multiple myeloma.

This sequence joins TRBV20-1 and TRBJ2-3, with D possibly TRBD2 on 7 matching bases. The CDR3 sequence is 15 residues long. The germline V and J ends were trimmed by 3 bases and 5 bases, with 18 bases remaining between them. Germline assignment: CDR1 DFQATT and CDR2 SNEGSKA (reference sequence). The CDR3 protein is CSASFGGGGGDTQYF. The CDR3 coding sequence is TGCAGTGCTAGTTTCGGCGGAGGGGGGGGAGATACGCAGTATTTT.

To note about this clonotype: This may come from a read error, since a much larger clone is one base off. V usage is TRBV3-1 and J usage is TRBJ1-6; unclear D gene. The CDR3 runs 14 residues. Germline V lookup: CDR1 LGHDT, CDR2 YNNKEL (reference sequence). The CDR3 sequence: CASSQVSNNSPPHF. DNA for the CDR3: TGTGCCAGCAGCCAAGTGTCAAATAATTCACCCCCCCACTTT.

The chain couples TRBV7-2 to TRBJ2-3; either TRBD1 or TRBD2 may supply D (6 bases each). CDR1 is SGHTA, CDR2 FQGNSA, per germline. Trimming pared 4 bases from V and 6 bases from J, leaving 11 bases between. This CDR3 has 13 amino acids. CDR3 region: CASSSKGGDTQYF. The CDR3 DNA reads TGTGCCAGCAGCTCCAAGGGGGGTGATACGCAGTATTTT. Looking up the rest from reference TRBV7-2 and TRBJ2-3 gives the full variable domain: GAGVSQSPSNKVTEKGKDVELRCDPISGHTALYWYRQSLGQGLEFLIYFQGNSAPDKSGLPSDRFSAERTGGSVSTLTIQRTQQEDSAVYLCASSSKGGDTQYFGPGTRLTVL.

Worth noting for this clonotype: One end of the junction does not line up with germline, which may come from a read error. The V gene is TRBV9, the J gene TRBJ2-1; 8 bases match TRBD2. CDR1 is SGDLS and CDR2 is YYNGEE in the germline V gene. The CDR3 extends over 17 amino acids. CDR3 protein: CTSSDSPSGGGDNEQFF. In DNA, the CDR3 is TGTACCAGCAGCGACTCCCCGAGCGGGGGAGGCGACAATGAGCAGTTCTTC.

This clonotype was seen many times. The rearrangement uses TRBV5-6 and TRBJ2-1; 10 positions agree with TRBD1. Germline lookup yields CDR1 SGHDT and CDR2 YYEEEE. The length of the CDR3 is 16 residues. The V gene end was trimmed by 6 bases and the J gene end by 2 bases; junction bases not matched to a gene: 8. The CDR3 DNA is TGTGCCAGCAAAAACCGACAGGGGGCAACCTACAATGAGCAGTTCTTC. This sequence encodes CASKNRQGATYNEQFF.

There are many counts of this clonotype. CDR3 loop: CSGGDSPYPGYTF. The CDR3, as DNA: TGCAGCGGGGGGGACAGCCCCTACCCTGGCTACACCTTC. The J gene is TRBJ1-2, the V gene TRBV29-1, with TRBD1 identical over 7 bases. Trimming took 7 bases from V and 7 from J; bases not matched to a gene: 12. From germline, CDR1 is SQVTM and CDR2 ANQGSEA. This CDR3 has 13 residues.

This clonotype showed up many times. CDR3 amino acids: CASSEYDRTYNEQFF. The CDR3 DNA sequence: TGTGCCAGCAGTGAATATGACAGGACCTACAATGAGCAGTTCTTC. V gene TRBV6-1 combines with J gene TRBJ2-1; a possible D gene is TRBD1 (6 bases). CDR1 and CDR2 from the germline V gene are MNHNS and SASEGT. The CDR3 has 15 residues. The V end lost 2 bases, the J end lost 2 bases, and 10 bases lay between the germline ends.

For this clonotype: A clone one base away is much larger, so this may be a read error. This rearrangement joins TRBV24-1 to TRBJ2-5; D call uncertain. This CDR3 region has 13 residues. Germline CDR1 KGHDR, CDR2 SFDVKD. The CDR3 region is CATRNGGEETRYF. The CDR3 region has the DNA TGTGCCACCAGAAACGGTGGGGAAGAGACCCGGTACTTC.

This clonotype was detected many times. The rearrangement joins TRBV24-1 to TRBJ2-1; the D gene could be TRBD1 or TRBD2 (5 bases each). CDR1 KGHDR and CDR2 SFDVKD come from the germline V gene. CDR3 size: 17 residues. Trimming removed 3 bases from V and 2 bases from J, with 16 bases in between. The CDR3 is CATSDLTGTGTYNEQFF. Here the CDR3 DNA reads TGTGCCACCAGTGATCTCACCGGGACGGGAACCTACAATGAGCAGTTCTTC.

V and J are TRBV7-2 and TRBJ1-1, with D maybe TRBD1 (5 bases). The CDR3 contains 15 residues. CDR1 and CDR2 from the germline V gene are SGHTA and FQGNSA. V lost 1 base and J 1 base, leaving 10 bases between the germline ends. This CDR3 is CASSLGGGRNTEAFF. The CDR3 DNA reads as TGTGCCAGCAGCTTAGGGGGGGGTCGGAACACTGAAGCTTTCTTT.

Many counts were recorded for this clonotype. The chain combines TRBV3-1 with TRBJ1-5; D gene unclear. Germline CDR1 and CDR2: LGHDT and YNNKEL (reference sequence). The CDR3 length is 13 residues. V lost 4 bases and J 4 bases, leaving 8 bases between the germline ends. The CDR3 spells CASSRGRNQPQHF. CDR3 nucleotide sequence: TGTGCCAGCAGCCGCGGCCGGAATCAGCCCCAGCATTTT.

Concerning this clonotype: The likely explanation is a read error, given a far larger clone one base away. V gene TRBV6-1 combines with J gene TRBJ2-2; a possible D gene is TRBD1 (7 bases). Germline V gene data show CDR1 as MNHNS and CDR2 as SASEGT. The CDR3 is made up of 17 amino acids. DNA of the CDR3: TGTGCCAGCCATTTCAGGTCGGGACAGCTTAACACCGGGGGGCTGTTTTTT. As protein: CASHFRSGQLNTGGLFF.

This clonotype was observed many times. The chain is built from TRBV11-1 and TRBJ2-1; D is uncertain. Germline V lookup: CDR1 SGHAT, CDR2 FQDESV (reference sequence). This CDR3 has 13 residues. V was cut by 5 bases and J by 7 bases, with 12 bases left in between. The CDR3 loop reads CASSKGLENEQFF. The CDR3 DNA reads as TGTGCCAGCAGCAAAGGTTTGGAGAATGAGCAGTTCTTC.

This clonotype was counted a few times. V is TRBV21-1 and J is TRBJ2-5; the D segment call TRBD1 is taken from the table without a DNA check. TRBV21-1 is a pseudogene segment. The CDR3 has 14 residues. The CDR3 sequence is CASSKSGGQETQYF. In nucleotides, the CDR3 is TGTGCCAGCAGCAAAAGTGGGGGCCAAGAGACCCAGTACTTC.

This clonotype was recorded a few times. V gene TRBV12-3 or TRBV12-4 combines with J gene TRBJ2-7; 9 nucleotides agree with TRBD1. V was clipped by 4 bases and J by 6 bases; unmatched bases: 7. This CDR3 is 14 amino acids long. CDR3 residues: CASSSGTGSGEQYF. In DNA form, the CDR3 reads TGTGCCAGCAGTTCCGGGACAGGGTCGGGCGAGCAGTACTTC.

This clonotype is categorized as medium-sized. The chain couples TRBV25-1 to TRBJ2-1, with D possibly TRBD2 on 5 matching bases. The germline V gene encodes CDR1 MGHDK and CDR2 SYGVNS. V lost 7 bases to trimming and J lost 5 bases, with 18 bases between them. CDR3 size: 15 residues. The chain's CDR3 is CASTKLGVSDNEQFF. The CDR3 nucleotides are TGTGCCAGCACAAAACTAGGAGTGTCCGACAATGAGCAGTTCTTC.

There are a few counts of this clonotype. In DNA, the CDR3 is TGCAGTGCTAGAGATCCAGAACGGGTGGGGCAGTATTTT. Translated: CSARDPERVGQYF. This chain links TRBV20-1 with TRBJ2-3; D remains unclear. Trimming shortened V by 0 bases and J by 11 bases, and 15 bases separated the two germline ends. Germline CDR1 and CDR2: DFQATT and SNEGSKA (reference sequence). CDR3 size: 13 residues.

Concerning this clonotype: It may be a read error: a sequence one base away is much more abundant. The CDR3 is CASSVEGETQYF. CDR3 in DNA: TGTGCCAGCAGCGTAGAGGGGGAGACCCAGTACTTC. The chain uses TRBV9 and TRBJ2-5; D may be TRBD1 (5 bases). CDR1 SGDLS and CDR2 YYNGEE come from the germline V gene. The V end was cut by 0 bases, the J end by 5 bases, with 5 bases between. The CDR3 spans 12 residues. The full variable domain, with the rest looked up from reference TRBV9 and TRBJ2-5, is DSGVTQTPKHLITATGQRVTLRCSPRSGDLSVYWYQQSLDQGLQFLIQYYNGEERAKGNILERFSAQQFPDLHSELNLSSLELGDSALYFCASSVEGETQYFGPGTRLLVL.

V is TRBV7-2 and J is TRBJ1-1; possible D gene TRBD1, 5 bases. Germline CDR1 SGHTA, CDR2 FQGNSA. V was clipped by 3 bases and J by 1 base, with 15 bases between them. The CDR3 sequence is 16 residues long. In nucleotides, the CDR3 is TGTGCCAGCAGCTTTCCGGCAGGGAGCCAGAACACTGAAGCTTTCTTT. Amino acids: CASSFPAGSQNTEAFF.

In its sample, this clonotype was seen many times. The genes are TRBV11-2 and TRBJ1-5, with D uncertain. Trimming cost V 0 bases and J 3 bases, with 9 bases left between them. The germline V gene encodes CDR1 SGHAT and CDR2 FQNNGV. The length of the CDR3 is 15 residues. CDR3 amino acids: CASSLDFRPNQPQHF. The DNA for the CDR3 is TGTGCCAGCAGCTTAGATTTTAGACCCAATCAGCCCCAGCATTTT.

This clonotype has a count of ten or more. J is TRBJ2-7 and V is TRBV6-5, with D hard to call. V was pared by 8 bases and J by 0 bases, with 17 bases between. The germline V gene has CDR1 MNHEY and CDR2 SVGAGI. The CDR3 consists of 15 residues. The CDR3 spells CASSGGLSSSYEQYF. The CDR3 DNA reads TGTGCCAGCTCCGGTGGGCTTTCAAGCTCCTACGAGCAGTACTTC.

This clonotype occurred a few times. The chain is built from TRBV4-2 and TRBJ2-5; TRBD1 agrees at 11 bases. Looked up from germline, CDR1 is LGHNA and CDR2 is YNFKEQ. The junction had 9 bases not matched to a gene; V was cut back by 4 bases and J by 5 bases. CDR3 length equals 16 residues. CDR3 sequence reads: CASSLRDRGSLETQYF. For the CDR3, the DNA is TGTGCCAGCAGCCTCCGGGACAGGGGGTCTTTGGAGACCCAGTACTTC.

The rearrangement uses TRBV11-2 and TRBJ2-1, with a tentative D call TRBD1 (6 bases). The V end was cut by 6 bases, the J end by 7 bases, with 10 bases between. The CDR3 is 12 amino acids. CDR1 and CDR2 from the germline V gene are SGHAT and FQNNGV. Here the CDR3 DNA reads TGTGCCAGCAGGTCGACAGGTAATGAGCAGTTCTTC. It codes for CASRSTGNEQFF.

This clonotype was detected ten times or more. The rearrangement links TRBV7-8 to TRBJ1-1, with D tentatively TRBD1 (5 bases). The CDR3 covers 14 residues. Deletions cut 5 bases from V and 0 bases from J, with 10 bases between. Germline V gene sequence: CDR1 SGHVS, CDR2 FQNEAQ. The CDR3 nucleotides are TGTGCCAGCAGCCCTGGGACGGTGAACACTGAAGCTTTCTTT. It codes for CASSPGTVNTEAFF.

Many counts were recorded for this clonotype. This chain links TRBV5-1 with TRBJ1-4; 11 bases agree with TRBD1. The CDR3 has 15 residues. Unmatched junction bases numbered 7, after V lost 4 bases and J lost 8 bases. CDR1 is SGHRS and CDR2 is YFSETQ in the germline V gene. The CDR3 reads CASSPGTGGVEKLFF. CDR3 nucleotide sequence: TGCGCCAGCAGCCCTGGGACAGGGGGAGTGGAAAAACTGTTTTTT.

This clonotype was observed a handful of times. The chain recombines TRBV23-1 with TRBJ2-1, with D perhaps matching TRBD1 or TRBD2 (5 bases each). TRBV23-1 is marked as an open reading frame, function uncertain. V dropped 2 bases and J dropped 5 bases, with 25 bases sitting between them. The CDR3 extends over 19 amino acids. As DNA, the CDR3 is TGCGCCAGCAGTCAAAGGTGTATGGGGCGGAAGAGCGGTGACAATGAGCAGTTCTTC. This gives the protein CASSQRCMGRKSGDNEQFF.

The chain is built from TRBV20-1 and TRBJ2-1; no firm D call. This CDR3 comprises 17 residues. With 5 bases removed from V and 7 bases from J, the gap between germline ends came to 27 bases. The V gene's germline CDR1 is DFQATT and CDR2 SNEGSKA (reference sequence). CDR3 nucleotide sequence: TGCAGTGCTCGCCAAGCTACCGGACCAGCAGGAGTGAATGAGCAGTTCTTC. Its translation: CSARQATGPAGVNEQFF.

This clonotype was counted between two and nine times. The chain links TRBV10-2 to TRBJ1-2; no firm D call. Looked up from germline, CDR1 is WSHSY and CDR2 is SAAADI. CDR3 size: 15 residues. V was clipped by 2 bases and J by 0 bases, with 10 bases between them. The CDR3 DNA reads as TGCGCCAGCAGTGAGAATCCCAAAACTAACTATGGCTACACCTTC. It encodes CASSENPKTNYGYTF.